The TCR beta chain under discussion was sequenced for a study of cytomegalovirus exposure and HLA in healthy donors listed by TCRdb under 2017. For the study in its entirety: An earlier analysis of several hundred of the donors reported 250 to 350 Gb of sequence data and some 120 million unique TCR beta sequences from about 200 million T cells. Donor age, sex, ethnicity and CMV serostatus were compiled together with the repertoire data. Every discovery cohort repertoire had been produced on one sequencing platform. Among roughly 370 genotyped donors of the cohort, an average of roughly 240,000 unique TCR beta nucleotide sequences were sequenced per donor, 15% to 20% of them non-productive. About 280 gigabases of sequencing data and 70 million to 100 million unique TCR sequences made up an early release that covered approximately 650 HLA-typed donors. The T cell repertoires of under 700 subjects were profiled by immunosequencing and related to cytomegalovirus serostatus. In addition to the first cohort of hundreds of subjects, a separate validation cohort of 120 different subjects was used. Typing coverage varied by locus: roughly 629-630 donors for A, B, C, DRB1 and DQB1; about 520 for DQA1; about 570 for DPA1; around 450 for DPB1. In a later genetic analysis, genome-wide SNP genotypes for about 55% of the roughly 700 donors were used, and that subset was treated as a discovery cohort. Because of strong linkage in the cohort, four or five DR-DQ haplotypes were treated as single units for association and clustering. HLA typing covered class I and class II loci at four-digit resolution. An earlier analysis of roughly 580 of the donors used high-throughput TCR beta sequencing to judge whether each TCR beta V gene segment behaved as functional or pseudogenic. High-throughput TCR immunosequencing, statistical association of individual TCRs with disease status, and machine learning were combined to predict cytomegalovirus infection status. The study aimed to test whether signatures of past pathogen exposure could be identified by cataloging public T cell receptors. A later analysis re-examined previously published TCR beta repertoires from hundreds of donors and added high-resolution HLA genotyping to investigate patterns of TCR occurrence. Rather than drawing on any new phenotypic data, the later analysis identified candidate immune exposures from TCR beta sequences and the way those sequences occurred across donors. Of the roughly 420 genotyped donors, 75% to 85% were placed in the genetic ancestry cluster associated with self-reported Caucasian donors. Broader findings and caveats from the paper: V-gene and J-gene trimming of TCR beta chains was associated with a missense DCLRE1C variant in a later genetic analysis, and the association was replicated in an independent cohort. Seventeen rarely observed V segments, including chromosome 9 orphons, were excluded from the earlier analysis of several hundred of the donors because counts were too low. A further reported finding was that TCR beta sequences accurately predicted the HLA-A and HLA-B alleles for most subjects in the first cohort. A later analysis found that HLA-associated TCR beta chains were more clonally expanded and had lower generation probabilities than equally common non-associated chains. Presence/absence analyses assumed roughly uniform sequencing depth across donors, an assumption that may not hold. A later analysis found that most CMV-associated TCR beta chains appeared HLA-restricted, with HLA associations seemingly driven largely by CMV exposure. Broadly in line with IMGT annotations, most TCR beta V segments showed up in productive rearrangements about 87% or about 30% of the time in an earlier analysis of around 600 of the donors. According to a later analysis, TCR association rates differed among HLA loci, with DRB1 alleles showing the most associated TCRs and HLA-C alleles showing the fewest. The only immune exposure information available for the cohort was CMV serostatus. In a later genetic analysis, fewer N-insertions in productive TCRs were reported among donors in an Asian-associated ancestry cluster than the roughly 700-donor mean. This cohort had only TCR beta chains sequenced, and the lack of alpha or paired-chain data limited which features could be detected. While some public TCRs were present in many individuals, most TCR sequences turned up only very rarely across donors. In the study, around 160 TCR beta chains were listed as associated with cytomegalovirus. Cytomegalovirus status was reported to be diagnosed by the classifier with high specificity and sensitivity in both the original and validation cohorts. A cluster of highly shared sequence variants was judged likely to represent a technical artifact of the sequencing pipeline. When HLA alleles, especially DR and DQ, strongly co-occurred, TCR associations were difficult to assign to individual alleles. Correlated functional status among segregating V segments might be attributable to linkage disequilibrium, but an unknown experimental factor could not be ruled out. In a later analysis, some 18,000 TCR beta sequences were associated with specific HLA alleles at a false discovery rate of 0.05. A few of the identified cytomegalovirus-associated TCR beta chains were confirmed in vitro to be specific for cytomegalovirus antigens. Some IMGT-functional V segments, including TRBV6-2 and TRBV6-3, could not be told apart with the 87-base-pair reads, so those segments were excluded. Because HLA typing was unavailable for some donors at each locus, only the typed subset was used in association tests. According to a later analysis, parvovirus B19, influenza, CMV and Epstein-Barr virus appeared linked to several top co-occurrence clusters. The authors suggested that the approach could potentially be generalized to other disease states and immunological phenotypes.

The cohort comprised 550 to 700 healthy bone marrow donors. All cohort members were sampled while nominally healthy, although unrecorded immune exposures were likely present. The donor tested CMV seronegative, placing the donor among the 350 to 400 seronegative members of the cohort. A peripheral blood sample was provided by each donor, and peripheral blood mononuclear cells were used for TCR beta sequencing. Genomic DNA was extracted from the blood cell samples with the Qiagen DNeasy Blood Extraction Kit. As encoded in the germline V gene, CDR1 is MNHEY while CDR2 is SVGAGI. Relative to germline, V is 0 bases shorter and J is 2 bases shorter, with 10 bases between their ends. Inclusive of the bounding cysteine and phenylalanine, the CDR3 is 15 residues long. Here the CDR3 DNA is all that survives: 45 bases in frame from base 1. A note on this clone: Its antigen remains unidentified. Per-nucleotide qualities are absent, and no much larger clonotype sits a single base away.

Receptor amplification or capture employed the immunoSEQ multiplex PCR assay. For the multiplex PCR, a mixture combining 60 forward primers for TCR Vbeta segments and 13 reverse primers for TCR Jbeta segments was used. Amplification of the CDR3 region of rearranged TCR beta genes was performed with a multiplex PCR assay on genomic DNA. The Illumina HiSeq System was used to sequence the amplified TCR beta libraries as 87-base-pair reads. In the original analysis: In a later analysis, 80 million or so unique TCR beta chains were counted across the approximately 640 repertoires, and about 9.9 million of these chains were shared by at least two donors. Raw reads were error-corrected and collapsed into unique sequences with a nearest-neighbor algorithm that merged closely related sequences to remove PCR and sequencing errors. Alignment of CDR3 sequences to IMGT reference sequences was used to assign V, D and J gene segments. For a sequence to be retained, at least a six-nucleotide match to both a V gene segment and a J gene segment was required. A rearrangement was called productive if the CDR3 had no stop codons and remained in frame with V and J, and every other rearrangement was called non-productive. Following IMGT convention, CDR3 was defined as the stretch from the second conserved V-encoded cysteine to the conserved J-encoded phenylalanine. In an earlier analysis of roughly 580 of the donors, sequences lacking an unambiguous match to a single V gene segment were excluded. In an earlier analysis of about 590 of the donors, a V segment was called functional when productive rearrangements were above 56.7%, and segregating when the standard deviation between donors exceeded 5%. A statistical classification framework was built to diagnose cytomegalovirus status from the catalog of TCR beta chain sequences. A later analysis assigned V and J genes by comparing TCR nucleotide sequences with IMGT/GENE-DB human TR gene sequences. Using the TCRdist pipeline, a later analysis assigned CDR3 sequences along with most-parsimonious VDJ recombination scenarios. In a later analysis, each TCR beta chain was defined by its CDR3 amino acid sequence together with its V-gene family, and reads without a unique V-gene family were excluded. To address suspected cross-contamination and a sequencing artifact, a later analysis removed under 600 highly shared, low-generation-probability nucleotide sequences. A later analysis calculated a clonal expansion index for each public chain from normalized within-repertoire ranks of inferred template counts. Generation probabilities in a later analysis came from a VDJ recombination model fitted to out-of-frame rearrangements, and those results were checked against IGoR. A later analysis scored TCR-TCR, TCR-HLA and TCR-CMV co-occurrence with hypergeometric tests, applying a repertoire-size bias correction to TCR pairs. False discovery rates were estimated in a later analysis by permuting HLA or CMV assignments 20 times. A later analysis grouped co-occurring TCRs with DBSCAN, adding TCRdist sequence similarity when clustering within HLA-allele-positive subsets. Co-occurrence clustering excluded repertoires with fewer than 30,000 or more than 120,000 public chains, plus five with anomalous nucleotide sharing. Entries here come from immuneACCESS through TCRdb and include only in-frame sequences with V and J called. Some clones fail to appear in such tables; in the studies checked, an unresolved V gene covers under half of the shortfall, and the cause of the remainder is unknown. The V and J calls and clone size come from that table; D and trimming were worked out from the DNA. Here the sample has about 140,000 clones; approximately 80% occur a single time. Around 3.6% of the sample is in the top ten clones.

Input material: PBMCs. The sequence links TRBV6-5 to TRBJ2-5; no D segment can be confidently identified. The receptor's source is a male donor in good health and CMV-seronegative. The nucleotide sequence reads as follows: TGTGCCAGCAGTTACTCGTGGCAAAAGCAAGAGACCCAGTACTTC. The encoded protein is CASSYSWQKQETQYF.